What follows is one T cell receptor (beta chain) and its context. While infection was still active, Seattle patients were enrolled and then followed longitudinally. The data derive from a study of blood T cell repertoires in COVID-19. Study-level background: The samples span acute and convalescent COVID-19 from the United States, Italy and Spain.

V lost 6 bases to trimming and J lost 10 bases; unmatched junction nucleotides: 15. Germline assignment: CDR1 MGHDK and CDR2 SYGVNS. This CDR3 is 16 amino acids long. Clones were sequenced by immunoSEQ multiplex PCR, and TCRdb holds only the in-frame ones, with some missing. Of over 75,000 clones listed, just over 85% were seen once; the top ten hold roughly 2%. The clonotype comes from a man over 45 with COVID-19, enrolled during active disease. Source material: peripheral blood. The chain joins TRBV25-1 to TRBJ1-6; 7 bases are a match to TRBD1. CDR3 residues: CASRQTGYGSGSPLHF. CDR3 DNA sequence: TGTGCCAGCAGGCAGACAGGGTACGGCTCCGGGTCACCCCTCCACTTT.